This T cell receptor beta chain was identified during a study of T cell repertoires in cytomegalovirus infection. Study-level information: Evidence of both CMV infection and a matching HLA type came from public TCR beta signatures. The study, taken as a whole, reports: HLA-C-restricted, CMV-specific TCR beta clonotypes were dominant ex vivo. Individuals carrying CMV plus the relevant HLA were identified by cumulative frequency of public TCR beta families.

This clonotype was detected a few times. Its target is unknown. TCRdb passed the reads through MiXCR, listing each CDR3 protein once. The repertoire has around 290,000 distinct CDR3 sequences, 25% of them found once; the top ten carry about 14%. Sequenced: PBMCs. The TCR originated in a human donor in good health (CMV status not recorded). Some clones in this sample may be carry-over from other donors' samples.

The DNA for the CDR3 is TGCAGTGCTGGGCAGGGGAAATCTATTGGCAATCAGCCCCAGCATTTT. Protein product: CSAGQGKSIGNQPQHF. The V and J genes are TRBV20-1 and TRBJ1-5; D is perhaps TRBD1 (6 bases). The CDR3 covers 16 residues. In germline, CDR1 is DFQATT, CDR2 SNEGSKA (reference sequence). Deletions cut 5 bases from V and 2 bases from J, with 19 bases between.